The source of this T cell receptor beta chain is a study of beta chain features in type 1 diabetes. General observations from the study: The study found moderately but significantly shorter TCRB CDR3s in all four CD4+ subsets of Type 1 diabetes patients.

With 5 bases removed from V and 6 bases from J, the gap between germline ends came to 20 bases. Germline V lookup: CDR1 SGHTA, CDR2 FQGNSA. The CDR3 length is 15 residues. Expressed TCRB transcripts got sequenced, as all isolated RNA was reverse transcribed. Profiled with immunoSEQ multiplex PCR; TCRdb holds only in-frame clones, not every one. The sample has roughly 220,000 clones; 16% are singletons. About this clone itself: Its antigen is currently unknown.

Sequences were obtained from naive CD4+ T cells from blood. This receptor was identified in a man aged 25 to 45 with type 1 diabetes. The J gene is TRBJ2-7, the V gene TRBV7-2; TRBD1 is a possible D gene (6 bases). The chain's CDR3 is CASSALQGISSEQYF. DNA of the CDR3: TGTGCCAGCAGCGCCCTACAGGGAATCTCTAGCGAGCAGTACTTC.